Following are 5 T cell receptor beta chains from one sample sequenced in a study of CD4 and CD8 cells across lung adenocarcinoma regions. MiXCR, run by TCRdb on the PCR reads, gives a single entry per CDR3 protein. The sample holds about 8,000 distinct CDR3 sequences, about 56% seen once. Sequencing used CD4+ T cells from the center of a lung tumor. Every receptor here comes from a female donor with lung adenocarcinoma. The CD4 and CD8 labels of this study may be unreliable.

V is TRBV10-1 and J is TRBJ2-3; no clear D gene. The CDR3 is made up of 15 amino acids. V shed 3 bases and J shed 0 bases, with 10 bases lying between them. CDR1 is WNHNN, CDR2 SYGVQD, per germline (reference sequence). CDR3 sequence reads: CASSEGKASTDTQYF. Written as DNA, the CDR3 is TGCGCCAGCAGTGAAGGGAAAGCGAGCACAGATACGCAGTATTTT.

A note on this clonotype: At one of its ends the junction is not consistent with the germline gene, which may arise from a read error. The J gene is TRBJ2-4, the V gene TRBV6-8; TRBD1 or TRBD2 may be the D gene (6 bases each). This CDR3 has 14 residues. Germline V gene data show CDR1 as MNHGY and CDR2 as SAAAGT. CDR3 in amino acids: CRARGPGAKNTQYF. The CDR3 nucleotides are TGCCGCGCCCGGGGGCCGGGGGCCAAAAACACGCAGTACTTC.

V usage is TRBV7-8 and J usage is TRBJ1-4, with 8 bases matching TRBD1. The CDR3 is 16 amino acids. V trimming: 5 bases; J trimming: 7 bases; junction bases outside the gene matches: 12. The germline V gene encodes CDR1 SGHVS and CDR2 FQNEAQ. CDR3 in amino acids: CASSPVSRGLGEKLFF. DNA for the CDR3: TGTGCCAGCAGCCCCGTATCCAGGGGGCTCGGTGAAAAACTGTTTTTT.

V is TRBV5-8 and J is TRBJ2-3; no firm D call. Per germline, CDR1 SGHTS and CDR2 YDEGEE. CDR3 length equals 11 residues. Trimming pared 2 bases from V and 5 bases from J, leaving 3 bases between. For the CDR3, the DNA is TGTGCCAGCAGCTTACTAGATACGCAGTATTTT. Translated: CASSLLDTQYF.

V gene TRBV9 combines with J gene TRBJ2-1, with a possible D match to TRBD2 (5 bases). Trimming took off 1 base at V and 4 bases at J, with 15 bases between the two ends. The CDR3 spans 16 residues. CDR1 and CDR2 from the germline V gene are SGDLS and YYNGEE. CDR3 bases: TGTGCCAGCAGCGTATTGCCGGACGGAGGATACAATGAGCAGTTCTTC. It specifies CASSVLPDGGYNEQFF.